This record looks at one T cell receptor beta chain sequence and its context. Its antigen is unknown. Base quality data are lacking; no much larger clone is found one base away. The data were obtained in a study of blood T cell repertoires in COVID-19 (TCRdb year 2020). Broadly, across the study: Samples covering the acute and convalescent phases of COVID-19 were provided by collaborators in the United States, Italy and Spain. The material from the prospective study consisted of cDNA or gDNA derived from T cells, B-cell-depleted T cells, or PBMCs. A freely available public database, intended as a resource for researchers studying the immune response to SARS-CoV-2, is where the repertoires were released. Samples were obtained from the ongoing ImmuneRACE study (first 160 participants) and from over a thousand subjects provided by 6 global collaborators. Subjects who had been exposed to COVID-19, were actively infected with it, or had recovered from it provided the deeply sampled blood TCRbeta repertoires that made up the dataset. Where available, HLA class I and class II types were obtained from metadata supplied by the sample provider rather than from assay-based typing. Sample metadata almost always included a de-identified subject ID, COVID-19 status, age in years and sex. On the study overall, not on this receptor specifically: Clinical and demographic metadata were provided uncurated, with the amount varying by source and participant.

The junction shows trimming of 6 bases on V and 7 bases on J, plus 15 bases between the germline ends. Taken from cysteine to phenylalanine, the CDR3 has 13 residues. Only the CDR3 DNA stays, 39 bases, in frame from base 1. TCRbeta CDR3 regions were amplified from genomic DNA using the immunoSEQ Assay, a bias-controlled multiplex PCR. As for the authors' bioinformatics: Within the assay, amplification of reference gene primers was used to estimate how many nucleated cells each sample contained. To quantify the absolute abundance of each unique TCRbeta CDR3 rearrangement, sequence reads were collapsed and filtered. For each sample, productive Simpson clonality was calculated as the square root of Simpson's diversity index across productive rearrangements. This immuneACCESS table, as held by TCRdb, lists in-frame sequences with V and J called but not all clones. Of the missing ones, under half trace to an unresolved V gene in checked studies; the others have no known cause. V, J and clone size were drawn from that table, and D and trimming were deduced from the DNA. Counted in this sample were approximately 70,000 clones; more than 70% of them appeared once. Clones ranked in the top ten supply 6.3% of the sample.

Each collaborating institution followed its own protocols to collect whole blood in K2EDTA tubes. For TCRbeta analysis, collaborator samples were shipped as frozen whole blood, as isolated PBMCs, or as DNA extracted from either sample type. The rearranged chain carries TRBV12-3 or TRBV12-4 and TRBJ1-1; the D gene is possibly TRBD1, with 5 bases matching. This clonotype was obtained from a woman aged 55-70 years with acute or convalescent COVID-19. The sample comprised peripheral blood. The CDR3 loop reads CASRKGFRVEAFF. The bases read TGTGCCAGCAGAAAGGGGTTTCGGGTTGAAGCTTTCTTT.